The clone carrying this TCR beta chain was seen only a few times. These data are taken from a study of blood T cell repertoires in COVID-19. Study-wide background: T cells, B-cell-depleted T cells, or PBMCs supplied cDNA or gDNA.

Per the study methods: Scientists estimated how many nucleated cells there were by amplifying reference gene primers. TCRdb's table, derived via immunoSEQ multiplex PCR, lists solely in-frame clones and lacks some. V, J and clone size derive from that table, while D and trimming were established from the DNA sequence. This sample has about 200,000 clones; around 90% occur once, and the top ten carry approximately 7.6%. Participants' own reports of clinical history determined their cohort assignment. Recovery meant two consecutive negative NP/OP PCR tests, professional clearance, or resolved symptoms. Trimming left V 4 bases short and J 5 bases short, with 11 bases between. This CDR3 is built from 13 residues. The germline V gene encodes CDR1 KGHSH and CDR2 LQKENI.

Sequencing was performed on PBMCs or T cells enriched from blood (not recorded which). The sequence came from a woman aged 18-29 years who had recovered from COVID-19. This sequence joins TRBV18 and TRBJ1-2; D perhaps matches TRBD1 (5 bases). Here the CDR3 reads CASSQGQGYGYTF. As DNA, the CDR3 is TGTGCCAGCTCACAAGGGCAGGGTTATGGCTACACCTTC.